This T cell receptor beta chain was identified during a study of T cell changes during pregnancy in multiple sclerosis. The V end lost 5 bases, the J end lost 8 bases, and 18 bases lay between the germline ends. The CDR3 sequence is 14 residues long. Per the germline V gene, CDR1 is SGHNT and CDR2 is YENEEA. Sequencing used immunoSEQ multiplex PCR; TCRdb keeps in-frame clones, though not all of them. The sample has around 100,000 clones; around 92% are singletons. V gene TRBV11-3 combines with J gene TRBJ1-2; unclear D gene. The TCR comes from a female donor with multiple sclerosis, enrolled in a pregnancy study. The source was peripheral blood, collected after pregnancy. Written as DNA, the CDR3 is TGTGCCAGCAGCCTGCAAGGCCCGACGAGGGGCTACACCTTC. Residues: CASSLQGPTRGYTF.